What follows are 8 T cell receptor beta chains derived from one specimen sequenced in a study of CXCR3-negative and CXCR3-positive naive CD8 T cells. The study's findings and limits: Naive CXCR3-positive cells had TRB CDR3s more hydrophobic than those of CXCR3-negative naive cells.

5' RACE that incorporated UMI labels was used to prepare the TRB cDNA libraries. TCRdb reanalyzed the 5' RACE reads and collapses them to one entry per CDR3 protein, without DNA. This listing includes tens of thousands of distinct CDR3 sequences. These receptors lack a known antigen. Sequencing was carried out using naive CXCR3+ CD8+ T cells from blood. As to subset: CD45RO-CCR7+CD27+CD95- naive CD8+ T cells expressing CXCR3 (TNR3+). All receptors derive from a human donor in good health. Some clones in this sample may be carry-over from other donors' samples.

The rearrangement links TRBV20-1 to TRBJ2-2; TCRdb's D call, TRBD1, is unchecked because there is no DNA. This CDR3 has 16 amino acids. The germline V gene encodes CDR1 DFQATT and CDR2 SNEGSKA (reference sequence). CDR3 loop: CSARERRQGYTGELFF.

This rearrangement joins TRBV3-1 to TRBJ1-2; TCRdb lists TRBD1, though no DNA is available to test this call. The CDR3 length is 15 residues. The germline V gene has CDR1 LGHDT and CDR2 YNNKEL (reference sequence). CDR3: CASSPRIGGAYGYTF.

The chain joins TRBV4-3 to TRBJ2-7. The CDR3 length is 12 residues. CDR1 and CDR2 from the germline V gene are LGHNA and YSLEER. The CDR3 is CASSQDRSEQYF.

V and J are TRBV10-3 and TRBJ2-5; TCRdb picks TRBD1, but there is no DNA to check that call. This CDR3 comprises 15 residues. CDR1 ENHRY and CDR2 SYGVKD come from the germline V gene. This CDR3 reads CAISEPDREGETQYF.

The CDR3 is CASSLIRVQGKMEQFF. The chain carries TRBV28 and TRBJ2-1; the TCRdb call, TRBD1, lacks DNA for checking. CDR1 MDHEN and CDR2 SYDVKM come from the germline V gene. This CDR3 has 16 amino acids.

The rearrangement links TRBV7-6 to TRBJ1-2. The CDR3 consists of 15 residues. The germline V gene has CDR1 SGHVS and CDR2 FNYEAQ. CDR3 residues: CASSPNLTPNYGYTF.

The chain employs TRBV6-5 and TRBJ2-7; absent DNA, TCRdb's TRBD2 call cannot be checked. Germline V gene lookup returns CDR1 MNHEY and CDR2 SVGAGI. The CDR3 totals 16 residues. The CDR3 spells CASSLGLAGDNYEQYF.

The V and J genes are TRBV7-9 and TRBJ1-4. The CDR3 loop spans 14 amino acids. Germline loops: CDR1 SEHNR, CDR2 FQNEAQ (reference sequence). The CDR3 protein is CASSLVGTNEKLLF. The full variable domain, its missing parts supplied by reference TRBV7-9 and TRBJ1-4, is DTGVSQNPRHKITKRGQNVTFRCDPISEHNRLYWYRQTLGQGPEFLTYFQNEAQLEKSRLLSDRFSAERPKGSFSTLEIQRTEQGDSAMYLCASSLVGTNEKLLFGSGTQLSVL.